The source of this TCR beta chain is a study of beta chain features in type 1 diabetes. Turning to the study itself: Patients and healthy donors were similar in age, gender and cell yields.

CDR3 size: 16 residues. The V and J ends lost 5 bases and 0 bases, in that order; junction bases with no gene match: 10. Germline-derived CDR1 and CDR2 are SGHDT and YYEEEE. Sequencing targeted expressed TCRB transcripts, as all isolated RNA had been reverse transcribed. Libraries were prepared by immunoSEQ multiplex PCR; TCRdb keeps only in-frame clonotypes and omits some of them. Of 310,000 or so clones detected, 7% to 9% appear once; the ten largest clones hold around 0.44%. This receptor was obtained from a woman aged 18-29 years in good health. The chain recombines TRBV5-6 with TRBJ2-7; 8 bases are a match to TRBD2. Sample: central memory CD4+ T cells from blood. The CDR3 nucleotides read TGTGCCAGCAGTCTCCCCGGGACTAGTACCTCCTACGAGCAGTACTTC. Its translation: CASSLPGTSTSYEQYF.